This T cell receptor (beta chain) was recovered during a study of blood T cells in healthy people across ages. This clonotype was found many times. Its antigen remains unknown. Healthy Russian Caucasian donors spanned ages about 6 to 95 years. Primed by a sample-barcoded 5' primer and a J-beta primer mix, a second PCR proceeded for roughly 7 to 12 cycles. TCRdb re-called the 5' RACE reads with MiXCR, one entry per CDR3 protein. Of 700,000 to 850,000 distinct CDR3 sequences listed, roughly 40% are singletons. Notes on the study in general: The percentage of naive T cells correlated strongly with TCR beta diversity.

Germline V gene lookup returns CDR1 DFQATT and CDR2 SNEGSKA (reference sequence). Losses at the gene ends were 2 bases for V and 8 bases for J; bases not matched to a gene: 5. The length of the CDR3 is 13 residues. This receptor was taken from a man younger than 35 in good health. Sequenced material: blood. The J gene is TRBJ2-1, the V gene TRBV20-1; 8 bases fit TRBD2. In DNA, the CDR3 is TGCAGTGCTAGACAGCGGGAGTACGATGAGCAGTTCTTC. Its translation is CSARQREYDEQFF.